This T cell receptor (beta chain) was sequenced for a study of beta chain features in type 1 diabetes. Looking at the study overall: In age, gender and cell yields, patients were similar to healthy donors. All samples together contributed 95 million to 110 million sorted cells for examination. Study results and limitations: The influence of HLA type on TCRB rearrangement stayed undetermined.

Reverse transcribing all isolated RNA meant expressed TCRB transcripts were sequenced. The data were produced by immunoSEQ multiplex PCR, yet TCRdb's version contains in-frame clones alone and is incomplete. The table includes 250,000 or so clones, 25% to 30% detected once. V dropped 5 bases and J dropped 9 bases, with 8 bases sitting between them. Germline CDR1 SNHLY, CDR2 FYNNEI. The CDR3 sequence is 11 residues long. In regard to this clone: Its cognate antigen is unknown.

Source material: central memory CD4+ T cells from blood. The source is a man aged 25-45 years in good health. This chain joins TRBV2 and TRBJ2-1; D is ambiguous. The CDR3 DNA is TGTGCCAGCAGTTTATTGACTGAGCAGTTCTTC. Its protein product is CASSLLTEQFF.